What follows is one T cell receptor beta chain and its context. This sample is part of a study of T-cell memory formation after mild COVID-19. The wider study: There were largely donor-specific TCR clusters.

The V and J ends lost 0 bases and 0 bases, in that order; junction bases with no gene match: 6. Per the germline V gene, CDR1 is LGHNA and CDR2 is YNFKEQ. The CDR3 totals 18 residues. TCRdb reanalysed the 5' RACE reads using MiXCR and keeps one entry per CDR3 protein. The sample shows under 200,000 distinct CDR3 sequences, 11% of them seen only once. This sequence originates from a young man who had mild COVID-19 (a few samples of this study predate the infection). Cell type and time point are not known. The chain has TRBV4-2 and TRBJ2-3, with TRBD2 matching over 10 bases. The sample consisted of PBMCs or a T cell subset sorted from them (not recorded which). For the CDR3, the DNA is TGTGCCAGCAGCCAAGAACTAGCGGGGAGATCTAGCACAGATACGCAGTATTTT. This sequence encodes CASSQELAGRSSTDTQYF.